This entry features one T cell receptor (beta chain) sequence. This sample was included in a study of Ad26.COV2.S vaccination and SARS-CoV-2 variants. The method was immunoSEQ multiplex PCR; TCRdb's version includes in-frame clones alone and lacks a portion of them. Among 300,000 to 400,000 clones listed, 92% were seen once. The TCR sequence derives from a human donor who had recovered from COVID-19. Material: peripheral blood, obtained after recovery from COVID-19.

The CDR3 loop is CASSGGGDIYGYTF. As DNA, the CDR3 is TGTGCCAGCAGTGGGGGTGGGGATATCTATGGCTACACCTTC. The chain combines TRBV2 with TRBJ1-2; D uncertain. V was clipped by 4 bases and J by 4 bases, with 13 bases between them. From germline, CDR1 is SNHLY and CDR2 FYNNEI. CDR3 length equals 14 residues.